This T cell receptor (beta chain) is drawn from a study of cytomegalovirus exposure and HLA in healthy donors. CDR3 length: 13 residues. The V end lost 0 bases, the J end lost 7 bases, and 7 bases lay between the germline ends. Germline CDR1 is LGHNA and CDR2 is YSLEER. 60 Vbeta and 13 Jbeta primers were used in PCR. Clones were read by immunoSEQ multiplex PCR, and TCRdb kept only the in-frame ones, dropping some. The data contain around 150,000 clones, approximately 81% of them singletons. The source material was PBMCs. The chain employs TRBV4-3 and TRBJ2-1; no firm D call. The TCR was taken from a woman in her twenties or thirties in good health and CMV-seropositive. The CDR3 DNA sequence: TGCGCCAGCAGCCAAGATGGCCCTAATGAGCAGTTCTTC. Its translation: CASSQDGPNEQFF.